Shown below are 32 T cell receptor beta chains from a single sample sequenced in a study of CDR3 diversity in severe acne. TCRdb itself ran the PCR reads through MiXCR, one entry per CDR3 protein. This sample has approximately 79,000 distinct CDR3 sequences, with about half found just once. Sequencing used blood. These receptors all come from a male donor in good health, serving as a control.

The rearrangement joins TRBV19 to TRBJ1-2; 7 bases map to TRBD1. Germline V gene lookup returns CDR1 LNHDA and CDR2 SQIVND (reference sequence). The CDR3 is 15 residues long. V shed 3 bases and J 5 bases; nucleotides not matched to a gene: 9. In DNA, the CDR3 is TGTGCCAGTAGTATCGGCCAGGGGGTTGGATATGGCTACACCTTC. It translates to CASSIGQGVGYGYTF.

Only a few counts were recorded for this clonotype. The V and J genes are TRBV28 and TRBJ1-1; D uncertain. Germline assignment: CDR1 MDHEN and CDR2 SYDVKM. V was cut by 3 bases and J by 5 bases, with 10 bases left in between. The CDR3 spans 13 residues. The CDR3 reads CASSLNLMTEAFF. CDR3 nucleotides: TGTGCCAGCAGTTTGAATCTTATGACTGAAGCTTTCTTT.

This clonotype was detected ten times or more. This chain connects TRBV2 to TRBJ2-1; TRBD1 agrees at 9 bases. The germline gives CDR1 SNHLY, CDR2 FYNNEI. This CDR3 comprises 16 residues. V was pared by 2 bases and J by 8 bases, with 10 bases of the junction left unmatched. CDR3 sequence reads: CASSETGTGKADEQFF. The CDR3, as DNA: TGTGCCAGCAGTGAAACCGGGACAGGGAAAGCGGATGAGCAGTTCTTC.

The chain links TRBV5-8 to TRBJ2-7; TRBD1 matches 9 bases. CDR1 is SGHTS, CDR2 YDEGEE, per germline. The CDR3 contains 16 residues. Losses at the gene ends were 4 bases for V and 5 bases for J; bases not matched to a gene: 13. Written as DNA, the CDR3 is TGTGCCAGCAGCGGAGGACAGGGGCTCACGGTTGACGAGCAGTACTTC. Translated: CASSGGQGLTVDEQYF.

This clonotype appeared many times. The V gene is TRBV3-1, the J gene TRBJ1-6, with 7 bases lining up with TRBD1. This CDR3 spans 17 amino acids. Germline CDR1 and CDR2: LGHDT and YNNKEL (reference sequence). The trim removed 0 bases at V and 10 bases at J, leaving 12 bases unmatched. The CDR3 loop is CASSQDPETGRRSPLHF. The CDR3 coding sequence is TGTGCCAGCAGCCAAGATCCCGAGACAGGGAGGCGCTCACCCCTCCACTTT.

This clonotype was seen a handful of times. The chain uses TRBV24-1 and TRBJ2-7; D is possibly TRBD1 or TRBD2 (5 bases each). V was trimmed by 9 bases and J by 7 bases, leaving 21 bases between them. Germline CDR1 reads KGHDR; CDR2 reads SFDVKD. This CDR3 has 14 amino acids. In DNA form, the CDR3 reads TGTGCCACCGGTAAGGGACGACTCCCCAGGGAGCAGTACTTC. Translating gives CATGKGRLPREQYF.

The chain's CDR3 is CASSDLAGVTDTQYF. The DNA for the CDR3 is TGTGCCAGCAGCGACCTAGCGGGAGTTACAGATACGCAGTATTTT. This rearrangement joins TRBV14 to TRBJ2-3, with TRBD2 matching over 10 bases. The CDR3 is 15 residues long. Germline loops: CDR1 SGHDN, CDR2 FVKESK. Losses at the gene ends were 5 bases for V and 3 bases for J; bases not matched to a gene: 5.

The rearrangement joins TRBV12-3 or TRBV12-4 to TRBJ1-5; D remains unclear. Between the trimmed V and J ends, which lost 7 bases and 12 bases, there was a span of 7 bases. The length of the CDR3 is 9 residues. CDR3 sequence reads: CASTNDQHF. The CDR3 nucleotides are TGTGCCAGCACCAATGACCAGCATTTT.

About this clonotype: This may be a read error: a much more frequent sequence differs by one nucleotide. The chain couples TRBV11-2 to TRBJ1-4; D gene uncertain. The V gene's germline CDR1 is SGHAT and CDR2 FQNNGV. This CDR3 region has 15 residues. Trimming removed 6 bases at V and 0 bases at J, with 11 bases between. The CDR3 DNA reads as TGTGCCAGCAGTCCTGTCAGTGCAACTAATGAAAAACTGTTTTTT. Amino acids: CASSPVSATNEKLFF.

The chain uses TRBV9 and TRBJ2-7; 10 bases are a match to TRBD1. The J segment lost 5 bases and the V segment lost 1 base, leaving 9 bases of the junction unmatched. The CDR3 has 16 residues. Germline values: CDR1 SGDLS, CDR2 YYNGEE. CDR3 amino acids: CASSVLRGQGINEQYF. In nucleotides, the CDR3 is TGTGCCAGCAGCGTACTTAGGGGACAGGGGATCAACGAGCAGTACTTC.

Concerning this clonotype: The conserved phenylalanine or tryptophan is not found at the CDR3 terminus, so this likely reflects a read error. Because the CDR3's place on the DNA is in doubt, the DNA is left out and the CDR3 is given as listed by TCRdb. V gene TRBV20-1 combines with J gene TRBJ2-1; TRBD1 was called by the table and not checked on the DNA. From its first to its last residue, the CDR3 has 8 amino acids. Per the germline V gene, CDR1 is DFQATT and CDR2 is SNEGSKA (reference sequence). CDR3 region: CSAPKVGG.

This clonotype has a count of ten or more. The V call is TRBV11-3, the J call TRBJ2-7; no firm D call. The V gene lost 5 bases and the J gene lost 2 bases, with 10 bases spanning the gap. The CDR3 runs to 13 residues. Germline CDR1 SGHNT, CDR2 YENEEA. The CDR3: CASSPEFAYEQYF. The DNA of the CDR3 is TGTGCCAGCAGCCCAGAATTCGCCTACGAGCAGTACTTC.

This chain links TRBV7-9 with TRBJ1-3; D uncertain. CDR1 and CDR2 (germline): SEHNR, FQNEAQ (reference sequence). This CDR3 is 14 amino acids long. V was shortened by 5 bases and J by 4 bases, with 12 bases between the two germline ends. The CDR3 spells CASSALRAGNTIYF. The CDR3 bases are TGTGCCAGCAGCGCGTTACGGGCAGGAAACACCATATATTTT.

Concerning this clonotype itself: Since a much larger clone is just one base distant, this may be a read error. The V and J genes are TRBV5-1 and TRBJ1-1; 9 positions match TRBD1. CDR3 length: 17 amino acids. The J segment lost 4 bases and the V segment lost 6 bases, leaving 16 bases of the junction unmatched. In germline, CDR1 is SGHRS, CDR2 YFSETQ. The CDR3 region has the DNA TGCGCCAGCAACCCCGGCGGGACAGGGCTTGGTTTCACTGAAGCTTTCTTT. This translates into CASNPGGTGLGFTEAFF. The full variable domain, completed using reference TRBV5-1 and TRBJ1-1, is KAGVTQTPRYLIKTRGQQVTLSCSPISGHRSVSWYQQTPGQGLQFLFEYFSETQRNKGNFPGRFSGRQFSNSRSEMNVSTLELGDSALYLCASNPGGTGLGFTEAFFGQGTRLTVV.

With regard to this clonotype: At one of its ends the junction is not consistent with the germline gene, which may arise from a read error. V and J are TRBV10-1 and TRBJ1-6; D not certain. CDR3 size: 13 residues. The germline gives CDR1 WNHNN, CDR2 SYGVQD (reference sequence). The CDR3 bases are TGCACCAGCCAATTGTTGAGGGATTCACCCCTCCACTTT. Protein product: CTSQLLRDSPLHF.

By frequency in the sample, this clonotype is medium-sized. The chain joins TRBV5-1 to TRBJ1-1, with TRBD1 identical over 8 bases. The trim removed 3 bases at V and 4 bases at J, leaving 2 bases unmatched. Germline V gives CDR1 SGHRS, CDR2 YFSETQ. CDR3 length: 13 amino acids. Here the CDR3 reads CASSSQGVTEAFF. The CDR3 DNA is TGCGCCAGCAGCTCACAGGGGGTCACTGAAGCTTTCTTT.

The CDR3 reads CASSLRQGWGGANVLTF. The CDR3 nucleotides read TGTGCCAGTAGTCTTCGACAGGGGTGGGGCGGGGCCAACGTCCTGACTTTC. This chain joins TRBV19 and TRBJ2-6; 8 bases are shared with TRBD1. This CDR3 has 17 residues. CDR1 and CDR2 from the germline V gene are LNHDA and SQIVND (reference sequence). V dropped 5 bases and J dropped 4; count of bases not matched to a gene: 10.

Relative to its sample, this clonotype is medium-sized (0.01 to 0.1%). This chain connects TRBV5-1 to TRBJ2-7; D not certain. The germline CDR1 and CDR2 sequences are SGHRS and YFSETQ. This CDR3 contains 16 residues. V was shortened by 0 bases and J by 3 bases, with 16 bases between the two germline ends. CDR3 in amino acids: CASSLDAASFGYEQYF. The DNA of the CDR3 is TGCGCCAGCAGCTTGGATGCGGCGAGCTTTGGCTACGAGCAGTACTTC. The entire variable domain, with the rest obtained from reference TRBV5-1 and TRBJ2-7, is as follows: KAGVTQTPRYLIKTRGQQVTLSCSPISGHRSVSWYQQTPGQGLQFLFEYFSETQRNKGNFPGRFSGRQFSNSRSEMNVSTLELGDSALYLCASSLDAASFGYEQYFGPGTRLTVT.

This clonotype was detected ten times or more. The chain links TRBV6-5 to TRBJ1-2; TRBD1 might be the D (6 bases). In germline, CDR1 is MNHEY, CDR2 SVGAGI. Deletions cut 5 bases from V and 4 bases from J, with 20 bases between. The CDR3 contains 16 residues. As DNA, the CDR3 is TGTGCCAGCAGTCCTTGGGACATCGGAAATTTCTATGGCTACACCTTC. This codes for CASSPWDIGNFYGYTF.

The rearrangement links TRBV28 to TRBJ2-5; 15 bases are a match to TRBD2. Germline CDR1 and CDR2: MDHEN and SYDVKM. The CDR3 is made up of 18 amino acids. V lost 6 bases to trimming and J lost 4 bases; unmatched junction nucleotides: 12. The CDR3 coding sequence is TGTGCCAGCAGCCGAGGACTAGCGGGAGGGCCGAAGAGAGAGACCCAGTACTTC. It translates to CASSRGLAGGPKRETQYF.

This chain joins TRBV6-4 and TRBJ2-7, with 7 bases fitting TRBD2. The CDR3 is 16 amino acids. Germline V gene sequence: CDR1 MRHNA, CDR2 SNTAGT. The V and J ends lost 0 bases and 4 bases, in that order; junction bases with no gene match: 9. The CDR3 region is CASSDSESGGEYEQYF. As DNA, the CDR3 is TGTGCCAGCAGTGACTCGGAGTCTGGGGGGGAGTACGAGCAGTACTTC.

At least ten counts were recorded for this clonotype. The chain recombines TRBV28 with TRBJ2-1; D gene uncertain. The V and J ends lost 3 bases and 3 bases respectively, with 3 bases between them. Germline CDR1 and CDR2: MDHEN and SYDVKM. This CDR3 contains 12 residues. As DNA, the CDR3 is TGTGCCAGCAGTTTGAGCTACAATGAGCAGTTCTTC. Amino acids: CASSLSYNEQFF.

This clonotype was picked up one time. The genes are TRBV28 and TRBJ2-3, with no clear D. Germline V gene sequence: CDR1 MDHEN, CDR2 SYDVKM. Trimming left V 1 base short and J 0 bases short, with 8 bases between. CDR3 length: 15 amino acids. The CDR3 is CASSLYAGSTDTQYF. DNA of the CDR3: TGTGCCAGCAGTTTATACGCTGGGAGCACAGATACGCAGTATTTT.

The chain employs TRBV29-1 and TRBJ1-2; D might be TRBD1 (5 bases). CDR3 length: 12 amino acids. Germline CDR1 and CDR2: SQVTM and ANQGSEA. The ends were cut back, 7 bases at V and 6 bases at J, with 15 bases in the middle. The CDR3 nucleotides are TGCAGCGGGGGGGGGGGTAGCCATGGCTACACCTTC. Protein: CSGGGGSHGYTF.

V is TRBV9 and J is TRBJ1-1; D remains ambiguous. V dropped 0 bases and J dropped 2 bases, with 17 bases sitting between them. Germline lookup yields CDR1 SGDLS and CDR2 YYNGEE. This CDR3 comprises 17 residues. CDR3 in amino acids: CASSVGIRAVENTEAFF. Here the CDR3 DNA reads TGTGCCAGCAGCGTAGGTATTAGGGCAGTTGAAAACACTGAAGCTTTCTTT.

In its sample, this clonotype was seen once. This chain connects TRBV6-6 to TRBJ1-6; D remains unclear. The V and J ends lost 5 bases and 10 bases respectively, with 9 bases between them. Germline CDR1 MNHNY, CDR2 SVGAGI (reference sequence). This CDR3 has 12 amino acids. The CDR3 DNA sequence: TGTGCCAGCAGTGAAGCGTACTCACCCCTCCACTTT. It specifies CASSEAYSPLHF.

The CDR3 coding sequence is TGTGCCTGGGCCCCCTACGGGAACTACGAGCAGTACTTC. Its translation is CAWAPYGNYEQYF. The gene calls are TRBV30 and TRBJ2-7, with TRBD2 as a possible D gene (5 bases). Trimming took off 5 bases at V and 3 bases at J, with 14 bases between the two ends. This CDR3 contains 13 residues. The germline CDR1 and CDR2 sequences are GTSNPN and SVGIG (reference sequence).

This clonotype came up many times. This chain connects TRBV20-1 to TRBJ1-1; D is undetermined. The V and J ends lost 0 bases and 0 bases respectively, with 8 bases between them. The length of the CDR3 is 14 residues. From germline, CDR1 is DFQATT and CDR2 SNEGSKA (reference sequence). CDR3 coding DNA: TGCAGTGCTAGAGACCCAAGGTTGAACACTGAAGCTTTCTTT. Its protein is CSARDPRLNTEAFF.

This clonotype was picked up many times. The rearrangement links TRBV20-1 to TRBJ1-5; D gene unclear. Germline CDR1 and CDR2: DFQATT and SNEGSKA (reference sequence). This CDR3 has 15 amino acids. V lost 0 bases and J lost 3, with 12 bases in between. CDR3 loop: CSARDGGVTNQPQHF. In DNA, the CDR3 is TGCAGTGCTAGAGATGGTGGGGTCACCAATCAGCCCCAGCATTTT.

This clonotype was recorded at least ten times. The genes are TRBV2 and TRBJ2-7, with a weak D call TRBD2 (6 bases). The CDR3 has 11 residues. Deletions cut 6 bases from V and 7 bases from J, with 10 bases between. CDR1 is SNHLY and CDR2 is FYNNEI in the germline V gene. Here the CDR3 DNA reads TGTGCCAGCAGGGAGGGGAGGGAGCAGTACTTC. This codes for CASREGREQYF.

By sample fraction, this clonotype is medium-sized. Likely a read error: the CDR3 ends without its conserved phenylalanine or tryptophan. The V gene is TRBV19, the J gene TRBJ2-7; the match to TRBD1 covers 8 bases. The germline V gene encodes CDR1 LNHDA and CDR2 SQIVND (reference sequence). Unmatched junction bases numbered 4, after V lost 4 bases and J lost 2 bases. This CDR3 comprises 14 residues. The DNA of the CDR3 is TGTGCCAGTAGTACCGGGACAGGTCCCTACGAGCAGTACTCC. Protein product: CASSTGTGPYEQYS.

The chain is built from TRBV7-3 and TRBJ2-3, with D uncertain. Trimming cost V 6 bases and J 11 bases, with 18 bases left between them. Germline CDR1 reads SGHTA; CDR2 reads FQGTGA. This CDR3 region has 13 residues. The CDR3 DNA follows: TGTGCCAGCAGTGAGGTCGAGTCTCAAGGGCAGTATTTT. It translates to CASSEVESQGQYF.